Below, 10 T cell receptor beta chains from the same sample are listed, as sequenced in a study of T cells in Graves' hyperthyroidism and ophthalmopathy. Amplified TCR beta CDR3 regions came from RNA transcripts. Carried out on the TCR CDR3, a first-round RT-PCR used the HTBI primer set. TCRdb independently ran MiXCR on the multiplex PCR reads; one entry per CDR3 protein. The repertoire holds more than 450,000 distinct CDR3 sequences, with about 20% as singletons. The source material was blood. The receptors stem from a man aged 35-49 years with Graves' ophthalmopathy.

V and J are TRBV4-3 and TRBJ1-6; 9 bases match TRBD1. CDR1 is LGHNA and CDR2 is YSLEER in the germline V gene. There are 15 residues in the CDR3. V dropped 0 bases and J dropped 10; count of bases not matched to a gene: 4. The CDR3 coding sequence is TGCGCCAGCAGCCAAGACGGGACAGGGCGGTCACCCCTCCACTTT. Its translation is CASSQDGTGRSPLHF.

This sequence joins TRBV11-2 and TRBJ2-7; tentatively, D is TRBD2 (6 bases). V was trimmed by 5 bases and J by 2 bases, leaving 13 bases between them. Germline loops: CDR1 SGHAT, CDR2 FQNNGV. The CDR3 is 14 residues long. The CDR3 spells CASSGGTATYEQYF. The CDR3, as DNA: TGTGCCAGCAGCGGCGGGACCGCTACCTACGAGCAGTACTTC. Based on the CDR3 plus reference TRBV11-2 and TRBJ2-7, the full variable domain is EAGVAQSPRYKIIEKRQSVAFWCNPISGHATLYWYQQILGQGPKLLIQFQNNGVVDDSQLPKDRFSAERLKGVDSTLKIQPAKLEDSAVYLCASSGGTATYEQYFGPGTRLTVT.

The chain is built from TRBV5-1 and TRBJ2-5; a possible D gene is TRBD2 (7 bases). The V gene's germline CDR1 is SGHRS and CDR2 YFSETQ. Trimming removed 4 bases from V and 4 bases from J, with 20 bases in between. This CDR3 is 16 amino acids long. The CDR3 coding sequence is TGCGCCAGCAGCCTCAGAGAGGGGGGGCCGGGAGAGACCCAGTACTTC. It encodes CASSLREGGPGETQYF. Looking up the rest from reference TRBV5-1 and TRBJ2-5 gives the full variable domain: KAGVTQTPRYLIKTRGQQVTLSCSPISGHRSVSWYQQTPGQGLQFLFEYFSETQRNKGNFPGRFSGRQFSNSRSEMNVSTLELGDSALYLCASSLREGGPGETQYFGPGTRLLVL.

This clonotype was seen at least ten times. The rearrangement joins TRBV30 to TRBJ2-5; D ambiguous. V dropped 3 bases and J dropped 1 base, with 15 bases sitting between them. Per the germline V gene, CDR1 is GTSNPN and CDR2 is SVGIG (reference sequence). CDR3 length: 15 residues. Here the CDR3 DNA reads TGTGCCTGGAGCCCGCTTACCCGGCTCCAAGAGACCCAGTACTTC. Its translation: CAWSPLTRLQETQYF.

This clonotype was seen at least ten times. The chain joins TRBV28 to TRBJ2-5; 10 bases align to TRBD2. Unmatched junction bases numbered 9, after V lost 3 bases and J lost 5 bases. CDR3 size: 16 residues. The germline V gene encodes CDR1 MDHEN and CDR2 SYDVKM. The CDR3, as DNA: TGTGCCAGCAGTTTCACTAGCGGGAATTTAAGGGAGACCCAGTACTTC. It translates to CASSFTSGNLRETQYF. Full variable domain (outside the CDR3, taken from reference TRBV28 and TRBJ2-5): DVKVTQSSRYLVKRTGEKVFLECVQDMDHENMFWYRQDPGLGLRLIYFSYDVKMKEKGDIPEGYSVSREKKERFSLILESASTNQTSMYLCASSFTSGNLRETQYFGPGTRLLVL.

The chain combines TRBV9 with TRBJ2-3, with 11 positions matching TRBD2. With V trimmed by 4 bases and J by 0 bases, 4 bases remained unmatched. From germline, CDR1 is SGDLS and CDR2 YYNGEE. The CDR3 spans 16 residues. The DNA for the CDR3 is TGTGCCAGCAGCCGTACTAGCGGGAGTAGCACAGATACGCAGTATTTT. Its translation: CASSRTSGSSTDTQYF.

This chain connects TRBV19 to TRBJ2-6; TRBD1 aligns across 7 bases. Germline CDR1 reads LNHDA; CDR2 reads SQIVND (reference sequence). This CDR3 is 17 amino acids long. V was clipped by 4 bases and J by 4 bases; unmatched bases: 10. The CDR3 DNA is TGTGCCAGTAGTACAACCCGACAGGGCACCGGGGCCAACGTCCTGACTTTC. Translated, it gives CASSTTRQGTGANVLTF.

V gene TRBV3-1 combines with J gene TRBJ1-3; D unclear. V lost 5 bases and J lost 4, with 15 bases in between. The CDR3 totals 15 residues. Germline lookup yields CDR1 LGHDT and CDR2 YNNKEL (reference sequence). CDR3 sequence reads: CASSTGPGHGNTIYF. The CDR3 DNA reads as TGTGCCAGCAGCACCGGGCCGGGTCACGGAAACACCATATATTTT.

This chain uses TRBV4-1 with TRBJ2-2; D gene ambiguous. Between the trimmed V and J ends, which lost 4 bases and 5 bases, there was a span of 11 bases. The CDR3 covers 14 residues. CDR1 is MGHRA and CDR2 is YSYEKL in the germline V gene. The CDR3 loop reads CASSPILQTGELFF. The CDR3, as DNA: TGCGCCAGCAGCCCAATACTCCAAACCGGGGAGCTGTTTTTT.

This chain links TRBV27 with TRBJ2-1; unclear D gene. Trimming cost V 5 bases and J 1 base, with 6 bases left between them. Germline V lookup: CDR1 MNHEY, CDR2 SMNVEV (reference sequence). The CDR3 has 13 amino acids. The CDR3: CASSLKSYNEQFF. CDR3 sequence (DNA): TGTGCCAGCAGTCTAAAATCCTACAATGAGCAGTTCTTC.